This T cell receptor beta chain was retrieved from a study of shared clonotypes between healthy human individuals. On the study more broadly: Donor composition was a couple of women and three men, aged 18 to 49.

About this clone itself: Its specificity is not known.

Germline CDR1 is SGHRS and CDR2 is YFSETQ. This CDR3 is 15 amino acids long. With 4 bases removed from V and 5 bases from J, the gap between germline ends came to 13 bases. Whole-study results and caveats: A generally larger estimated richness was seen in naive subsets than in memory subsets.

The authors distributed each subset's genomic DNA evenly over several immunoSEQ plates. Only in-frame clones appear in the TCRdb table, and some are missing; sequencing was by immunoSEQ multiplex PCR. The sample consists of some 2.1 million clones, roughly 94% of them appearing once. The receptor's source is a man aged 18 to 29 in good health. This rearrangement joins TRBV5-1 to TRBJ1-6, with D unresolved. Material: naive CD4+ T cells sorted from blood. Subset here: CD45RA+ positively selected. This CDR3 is CASSPRSMDNSPLHF. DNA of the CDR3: TGCGCCAGCAGCCCCCGATCCATGGATAATTCACCCCTCCACTTT.